These 20 T cell receptor beta chains originate from one sample sequenced in a study of shared clonotypes between healthy human individuals. Sequenced by immunoSEQ multiplex PCR; TCRdb stores in-frame clones only, minus some. The sample includes over 950,000 clones, 60% to 80% of them seen just once. The sample consisted of memory CD4+ T cells from PBMCs. The subset was: CD45RA-negative fraction. The origin of the receptors is a man younger than 35 in good health. Some clones in this sample may be carry-over from other donors' samples.

The J gene is TRBJ2-2, the V gene TRBV7-3, with D possibly TRBD1 on 5 matching bases. Trimming stripped 2 bases from V and 0 bases from J, with 10 bases between. This CDR3 comprises 16 residues. Germline V gene lookup returns CDR1 SGHTA and CDR2 FQGTGA. The CDR3 protein is CASSLQGFANTGELFF. As DNA, the CDR3 is TGTGCCAGCAGCTTACAGGGCTTCGCGAACACCGGGGAGCTGTTTTTT.

The chain links TRBV25-1 to TRBJ2-1, with D tentatively TRBD2 (6 bases). CDR3 length: 14 residues. The ends were cut back, 2 bases at V and 7 bases at J, with 12 bases in the middle. In germline, CDR1 is MGHDK, CDR2 SYGVNS. CDR3 sequence (DNA): TGTGCCAGCAGTGAACAGGGCGGGATGAATGAGCAGTTCTTC. Translated: CASSEQGGMNEQFF.

This clone has just one count. The chain couples TRBV5-6 to TRBJ2-1, with TRBD1 matching 9 bases. The CDR3 runs 14 residues. The V gene's germline CDR1 is SGHDT and CDR2 YYEEEE. V lost 1 base and J lost 9; bases outside the gene matches: 5. Here the CDR3 DNA reads TGTGCCAGCAGCTTGAACAGGGGGCTGGGTGAGCAGTTCTTC. It yields the protein CASSLNRGLGEQFF.

This chain uses TRBV18 with TRBJ2-5; D assignment may be TRBD1 or TRBD2 (5 bases each). Germline V gene data show CDR1 as KGHSH and CDR2 as LQKENI. The CDR3 spans 15 residues. The V gene lost 3 bases and the J gene lost 2 bases, with 13 bases spanning the gap. CDR3 coding DNA: TGTGCCAGCTCACCCGGGGCGGAGAGACAAGAGACCCAGTACTTC. It translates to CASSPGAERQETQYF. Looking up the rest from reference TRBV18 and TRBJ2-5 gives the full variable domain: NAGVMQNPRHLVRRRGQEARLRCSPMKGHSHVYWYRQLPEEGLKFMVYLQKENIIDESGMPKERFSAEFPKEGPSILRIQQVVRGDSAAYFCASSPGAERQETQYFGPGTRLLVL.

CDR3: CASSSPRSGDTDTQYF. In DNA, the CDR3 is TGTGCCAGCAGTTCCCCGAGGAGCGGAGACACAGATACGCAGTATTTT. The rearrangement uses TRBV28 and TRBJ2-3; possibly TRBD2 for D (5 bases). The CDR3 is 16 amino acids. Germline V gene sequence: CDR1 MDHEN, CDR2 SYDVKM. Deletions cut 4 bases from V and 2 bases from J, with 16 bases between.

CDR3 DNA sequence: TGTGCCAGTGGCGACAAGTGGGGCGCCACAGATACGCAGTATTTT. The encoded protein is CASGDKWGATDTQYF. The rearrangement uses TRBV19 and TRBJ2-3; possibly TRBD1 for D (5 bases). The CDR3 has 15 amino acids. V was shortened by 8 bases and J by 2 bases, with 17 bases between the two germline ends. Germline loops: CDR1 LNHDA, CDR2 SQIVND (reference sequence).

This clone was seen only once. The rearrangement links TRBV4-3 to TRBJ1-2, with D tentatively TRBD1 (6 bases). Trimming removed 8 bases from V and 4 bases from J, with 29 bases in between. Germline V CDR1 and CDR2: LGHNA, YSLEER. The CDR3 is made up of 18 amino acids. The CDR3 loop reads CASSRGRTFAGLPYGYTF. Written as DNA, the CDR3 is TGCGCCAGCTCCAGGGGCAGAACCTTTGCGGGGCTTCCCTATGGCTACACCTTC.

V usage is TRBV28 and J usage is TRBJ2-7; no clear D gene. Trimming took 2 bases from V and 7 from J, leaving 6 bases between them. CDR3 length equals 11 residues. Germline V CDR1 and CDR2: MDHEN, SYDVKM. In nucleotides, the CDR3 is TGTGCCAGCAGTTTAAGCAGGGAGCAGTACTTC. This encodes CASSLSREQYF.

The chain combines TRBV5-8 with TRBJ1-1; 8 nucleotides line up with TRBD1. CDR1 is SGHTS and CDR2 is YDEGEE in the germline V gene. Trimming cost V 4 bases and J 1 base; bases outside gene matches: 9. This CDR3 has 16 residues. The CDR3 protein is CASSVYVGQGNTEAFF. In DNA form, the CDR3 reads TGTGCCAGCAGCGTCTATGTTGGACAGGGGAACACTGAAGCTTTCTTT.

V and J are TRBV27 and TRBJ2-7; TRBD1 matches at 9 bases. The J segment lost 3 bases and the V segment lost 5 bases, leaving 5 bases of the junction unmatched. The CDR3 is 14 amino acids. The germline V gene encodes CDR1 MNHEY and CDR2 SMNVEV (reference sequence). CDR3 sequence (DNA): TGTGCCAGCAGTAGGGGACAGGGTGGCTACGAGCAGTACTTC. This encodes CASSRGQGGYEQYF.

The chain links TRBV7-2 to TRBJ1-3; 7 bases match TRBD1. Looked up from germline, CDR1 is SGHTA and CDR2 is FQGNSA. V was clipped by 6 bases and J by 9 bases; unmatched bases: 17. The CDR3 has 16 residues. The chain's CDR3 is CASRLFRGRLSGTIYF. For the CDR3, the DNA is TGTGCCAGCAGACTTTTTAGGGGGCGGCTCTCGGGCACCATATATTTT.

The chain combines TRBV5-4 with TRBJ2-7; the match to TRBD1 covers 9 bases. The CDR3 sequence is 15 residues long. Germline loops: CDR1 SGHNT, CDR2 YYREEE (reference sequence). Trimming cost V 4 bases and J 4 bases; bases outside gene matches: 9. CDR3 in DNA: TGTGCCAGCAGCCGCACCGGGACAGGGACTTACGAGCAGTACTTC. This codes for CASSRTGTGTYEQYF.

The chain carries TRBV6-5 and TRBJ2-7; a weak D match, TRBD2 (5 bases). The V gene lost 10 bases and the J gene lost 4 bases, with 11 bases spanning the gap. The CDR3 spans 11 residues. Per germline, CDR1 MNHEY and CDR2 SVGAGI. CDR3 sequence (DNA): TGTGCCACCTCCCGGGGATACGAGCAGTACTTC. Protein product: CATSRGYEQYF.

This clone has only one observation. The V and J genes are TRBV5-4 and TRBJ2-1; 10 nucleotides agree with TRBD2. This CDR3 has 16 residues. Per germline, CDR1 SGHNT and CDR2 YYREEE (reference sequence). Unmatched junction bases numbered 4, after V lost 0 bases and J lost 4 bases. CDR3 in DNA: TGTGCCAGCAGCTTGGGCGCTAGCGGGGGTTACAATGAGCAGTTCTTC. Encoded protein: CASSLGASGGYNEQFF.

The rearrangement uses TRBV28 and TRBJ2-7, with 12 bases matching TRBD2. This CDR3 region has 16 residues. The V and J ends lost 6 bases and 2 bases, in that order; junction bases with no gene match: 8. Germline lookup yields CDR1 MDHEN and CDR2 SYDVKM. In nucleotides, the CDR3 is TGTGCCAGCAGACCGACTAGCGGGAGCTTGGCCTACGAGCAGTACTTC. Its translation is CASRPTSGSLAYEQYF.

This chain connects TRBV5-1 to TRBJ2-3, with 9 bases fitting TRBD2. V gave up 4 bases and J gave up 13 bases; unmatched junction bases: 13. The CDR3 contains 14 residues. CDR1 and CDR2 (germline): SGHRS, YFSETQ. CDR3 nucleotides: TGCGCCAGCAGCCCCAGCTTCATAGCGGGAGAGGAGTATTTT. Its translation is CASSPSFIAGEEYF.

The chain couples TRBV2 to TRBJ2-3; D not resolved. This CDR3 region has 14 residues. CDR1 and CDR2 (germline): SNHLY, FYNNEI. Trimming took off 0 bases at V and 2 bases at J, with 6 bases between the two ends. The CDR3, as DNA: TGTGCCAGCAGTGAAGCGGAGCTCACAGATACGCAGTATTTT. This gives the protein CASSEAELTDTQYF.

V is TRBV29-1 and J is TRBJ2-1; 10 nucleotides align to TRBD2. Per the germline V gene, CDR1 is SQVTM and CDR2 is ANQGSEA. Trimming cost V 4 bases and J 2 bases; bases outside gene matches: 5. The CDR3 contains 15 residues. The CDR3 loop is CSVGPGLATYNEQFF. CDR3 nucleotide sequence: TGCAGCGTTGGACCGGGACTAGCGACCTACAATGAGCAGTTCTTC.

The chain carries TRBV10-2 and TRBJ1-4, with 8 bases fitting TRBD1. This CDR3 contains 15 residues. CDR1 is WSHSY and CDR2 is SAAADI in the germline V gene. The V and J ends lost 6 bases and 8 bases, in that order; junction bases with no gene match: 11. The CDR3 nucleotides read TGCGCCAGCAGCAAGGGACACAGGGGGATCGAAAAACTGTTTTTT. Protein: CASSKGHRGIEKLFF.

The chain employs TRBV4-1 and TRBJ2-7; TRBD2 matches at 9 bases. This CDR3 has 17 amino acids. V shed 0 bases, J shed 5 bases, and the junction held 11 bases outside the gene matches. The germline V gene encodes CDR1 MGHRA and CDR2 YSYEKL. The CDR3 nucleotides are TGCGCCAGCAGCCAAGATTATCTGCGGGAGGGTGATAACGAGCAGTACTTC. Protein: CASSQDYLREGDNEQYF.